The clone carrying this T cell receptor beta chain is a singleton in its sample. The antigen remains unidentified. Here immunoSEQ multiplex PCR was the method, and the copy in TCRdb shows in-frame clones only, minus some. Of about 49,000 clones listed, roughly 80% are singletons. Time point defined: blood 2 weeks post-SBRT. Treatment denoted: 15 Gy SBRT to primary tumor, nephrectomy 4 weeks later. Serial blood draws occurred at baseline and 2 and 4 weeks post-SBRT. This renal cell carcinoma was of the clear cell type. The sample comes from a study of radiation and T cells in renal cell carcinoma. Study outcomes and limitations: Top tumor clonotypes rose in blood 2 weeks post-radiation, then contracted.

Looked up from germline, CDR1 is SNHLY and CDR2 is FYNNEI. The CDR3 runs 15 residues. The V gene end was trimmed by 6 bases and the J gene end by 2 bases; junction bases not matched to a gene: 6. The receptor's source is a woman aged 70 to 79 with renal cell carcinoma. The chain joins TRBV2 to TRBJ1-5; 8 nucleotides align to TRBD1. The specimen comprised blood, sampled from a patient whose treatment included radiotherapy and nephrectomy. The CDR3 here is CASRAAGGGNQPQHF. The CDR3 DNA reads as TGTGCCAGCAGAGCGGCAGGGGGCGGCAATCAGCCCCAGCATTTT.